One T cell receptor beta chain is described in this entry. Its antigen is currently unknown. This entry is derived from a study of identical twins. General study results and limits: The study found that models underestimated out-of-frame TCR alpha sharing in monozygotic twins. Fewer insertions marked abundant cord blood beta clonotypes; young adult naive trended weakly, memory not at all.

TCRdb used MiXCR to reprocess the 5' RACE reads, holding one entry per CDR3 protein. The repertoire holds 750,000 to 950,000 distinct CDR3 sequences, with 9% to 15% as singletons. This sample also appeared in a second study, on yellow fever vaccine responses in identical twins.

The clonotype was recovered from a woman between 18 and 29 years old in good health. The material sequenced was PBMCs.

CDR3 protein: CASSPIWGDQPQHF. Written as DNA, the CDR3 is TGTGCCAGCTCACCAATCTGGGGGGACCAGCCCCAGCATTTT. V and J are TRBV18 and TRBJ1-5, with D possibly matching TRBD1 (5 bases). The germline V gene has CDR1 KGHSH and CDR2 LQKENI. The V end was cut by 2 bases, the J end by 7 bases, with 12 bases between. The CDR3 has 14 residues.